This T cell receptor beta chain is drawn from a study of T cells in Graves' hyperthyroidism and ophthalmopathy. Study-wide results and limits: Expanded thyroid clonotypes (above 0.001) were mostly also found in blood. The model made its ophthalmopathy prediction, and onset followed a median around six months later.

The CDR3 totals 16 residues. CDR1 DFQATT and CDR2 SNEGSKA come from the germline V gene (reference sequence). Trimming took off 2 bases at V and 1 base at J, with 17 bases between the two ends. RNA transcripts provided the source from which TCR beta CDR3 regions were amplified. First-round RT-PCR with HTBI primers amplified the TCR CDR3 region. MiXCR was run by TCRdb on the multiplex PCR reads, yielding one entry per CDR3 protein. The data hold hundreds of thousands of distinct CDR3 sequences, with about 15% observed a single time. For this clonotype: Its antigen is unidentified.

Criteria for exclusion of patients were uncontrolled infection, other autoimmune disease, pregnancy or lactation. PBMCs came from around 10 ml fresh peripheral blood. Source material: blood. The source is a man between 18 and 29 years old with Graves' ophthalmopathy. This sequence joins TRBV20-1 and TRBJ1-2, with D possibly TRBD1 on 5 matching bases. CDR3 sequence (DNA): TGCAGTGCTAGACGACAGTCAAGGAGACTTAACTATGGCTACACCTTC. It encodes CSARRQSRRLNYGYTF.